This record concerns one T cell receptor (beta chain) sequence. The antigen is unknown. Researchers took RNA transcripts and amplified the TCR beta CDR3 regions from them. First-round RT-PCR with HTBI primers amplified the TCR CDR3 region. TCRdb passed the multiplex PCR reads through MiXCR, listing each CDR3 protein once. The sample records hundreds of thousands of distinct CDR3 sequences, roughly 15% being singletons. The data are from a study of T cells in Graves' hyperthyroidism and ophthalmopathy. Study results and limitations: Most clonotypes expanded in the thyroid (above 0.001) were also present in blood.

Sequences were obtained from blood. The source of this sequence is a woman aged 40 to 50 with Graves' ophthalmopathy.

The CDR3 DNA reads TGTGCCAGTAGTATAGACACTAACTATGGCTACACCTTC. It translates to CASSIDTNYGYTF. V usage is TRBV19 and J usage is TRBJ1-2; D not resolved. The V gene lost 0 bases and the J gene lost 0 bases, with 2 bases spanning the gap. CDR1 LNHDA and CDR2 SQIVND come from the germline V gene (reference sequence). This CDR3 spans 13 amino acids. Drawing the rest from reference TRBV19 and TRBJ1-2, the complete variable domain is DGGITQSPKYLFRKEGQNVTLSCEQNLNHDAMYWYRQDPGQGLRLIYYSQIVNDFQKGDIAEGYSVSREKKESFPLTVTSAQKNPTAFYLCASSIDTNYGYTFGSGTRLTVV.